This entry concerns a single T cell receptor (beta chain). The antigen is unknown. The data are from a study of CD8 T cells in ankylosing spondylitis. The study, taken as a whole, reports: What seemed typical of ankylosing spondylitis blood was a TCR beta motif built from fewer than ten highly homologous variants. Peripheral blood samples showed relatively rare disease-linked clones, and these clones were CD8+.

Molecular-barcoded quantitative 5'-RACE produced these TCR beta libraries. TCRdb called the 5' RACE reads again in MiXCR, with one record for every CDR3 protein. The sample includes 250,000 to 400,000 distinct CDR3 sequences, approximately 10% of them seen just once. The CDR3 is made up of 16 amino acids. Trimming took off 3 bases at V and 0 bases at J, with 14 bases between the two ends. The origin of this receptor is a female donor with ankylosing spondylitis or in good health (not recorded which). This chain uses TRBV12-3 or TRBV12-4 with TRBJ1-1, with D unresolved. The sample was blood, either unsorted or a sorted T cell fraction (not recorded which). CDR3 nucleotide sequence: TGTGCCAGCAGTTTTCGGGCAGCTGAAATGAACACTGAAGCTTTCTTT. Translated, it gives CASSFRAAEMNTEAFF.